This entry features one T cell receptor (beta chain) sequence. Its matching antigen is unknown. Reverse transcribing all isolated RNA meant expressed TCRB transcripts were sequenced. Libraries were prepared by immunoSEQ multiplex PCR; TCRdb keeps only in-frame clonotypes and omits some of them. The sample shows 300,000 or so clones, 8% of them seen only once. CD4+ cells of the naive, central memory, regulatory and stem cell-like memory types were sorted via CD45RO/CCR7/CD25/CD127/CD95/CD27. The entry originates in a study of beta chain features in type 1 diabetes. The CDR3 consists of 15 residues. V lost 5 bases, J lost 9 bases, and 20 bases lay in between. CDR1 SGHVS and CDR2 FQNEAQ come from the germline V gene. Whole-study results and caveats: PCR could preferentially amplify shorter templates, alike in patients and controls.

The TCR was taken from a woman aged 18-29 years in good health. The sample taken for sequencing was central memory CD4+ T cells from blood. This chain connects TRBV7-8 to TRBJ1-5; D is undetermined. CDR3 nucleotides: TGTGCCAGCAGCCCTACCTCAGACGTCACGCGGCCCCAGCATTTT. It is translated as CASSPTSDVTRPQHF.